The 32 T cell receptor beta chains below all came from one sample that was sequenced in a study of blood T cell repertoires in COVID-19 (dated by TCRdb to about 2020). The library relied on the immunoSEQ multiplex PCR assay. TCRdb took over this immuneACCESS table, retaining in-frame rearrangements with V and J assigned. Such tables are incomplete; in checked studies, under half of the missing clones stem from an unresolved V gene, and the remainder is unexplained. Across this sample there are hundreds of thousands of clones, with around 83% seen only once. The biggest ten clones account for roughly 10% of the sample. Sequenced sample: peripheral blood. The origin of the receptors is an elderly man with acute or convalescent COVID-19.

J is TRBJ2-3 and V is TRBV5-1; TRBD1 matches 7 bases. The germline V gene has CDR1 SGHRS and CDR2 YFSETQ. The CDR3 is 14 residues long. Trimming cost V 3 bases and J 6 bases; bases outside gene matches: 7. Here the CDR3 DNA reads TGCGCCAGCAGCTGGGAAGGGGGCCGGGATACGCAGTATTTT. It encodes CASSWEGGRDTQYF. Filled out from reference TRBV5-1 and TRBJ2-3, the complete variable domain reads KAGVTQTPRYLIKTRGQQVTLSCSPISGHRSVSWYQQTPGQGLQFLFEYFSETQRNKGNFPGRFSGRQFSNSRSEMNVSTLELGDSALYLCASSWEGGRDTQYFGPGTRLTVL.

V and J are TRBV28 and TRBJ1-3; 8 bases match TRBD1. The V gene's germline CDR1 is MDHEN and CDR2 SYDVKM. After removal of 4 bases from V and 0 bases from J, the junction contained 5 bases not matched to a gene. The CDR3 has 16 amino acids. In nucleotides, the CDR3 is TGTGCCAGCAGTTGGACAGGGACCCGCTCTGGAAACACCATATATTTT. Translated: CASSWTGTRSGNTIYF.

The table lists this clone with a count of one. The chain recombines TRBV5-6 with TRBJ2-7; D might be TRBD1 (6 bases). Germline V lookup: CDR1 SGHDT, CDR2 YYEEEE. The CDR3 totals 15 residues. Trimming removed 1 base from V and 0 bases from J, with 11 bases in between. The chain's CDR3 is CASSLRQAPSYEQYF. In nucleotides, the CDR3 is TGTGCCAGCAGCTTGCGACAGGCCCCCTCCTACGAGCAGTACTTC. The full variable domain, rest sourced from reference TRBV5-6 and TRBJ2-7, is DAGVTQSPTHLIKTRGQQVTLRCSPKSGHDTVSWYQQALGQGPQFIFQYYEEEERQRGNFPDRFSGHQFPNYSSELNVNALLLGDSALYLCASSLRQAPSYEQYFGPGTRLTVT.

This clone was seen a handful of times. This chain joins TRBV6-6 and TRBJ2-3, with TRBD2 matching over 9 bases. CDR1 and CDR2 (germline): MNHNY, SVGAGI (reference sequence). The CDR3 has 15 residues. Germline trimming cut 2 bases from V and 4 bases from J; bases unmatched to any gene: 4. The CDR3 is CASSYVTSGSDTQYF. The CDR3 DNA is TGTGCCAGCAGTTACGTGACTAGCGGTTCAGATACGCAGTATTTT.

In its sample, this clone was seen once. The chain joins TRBV19 to TRBJ1-1; D unclear. Germline-derived CDR1 and CDR2 are LNHDA and SQIVND (reference sequence). Trimming left V 8 bases short and J 0 bases short, with 13 bases between. The CDR3 runs 14 residues. For the CDR3, the DNA is TGTGCCAGTCGCGGCGGGCACCTGAACACTGAAGCTTTCTTT. It translates to CASRGGHLNTEAFF.

The gene calls are TRBV3-1 (or the pseudogene TRBV3-2) and TRBJ1-1; D is ambiguous. V lost 3 bases and J lost 2, with 13 bases in between. In germline, CDR1 is LGHDT, CDR2 YNNKEL (reference sequence). The CDR3 spans 15 residues. The DNA of the CDR3 is TGTGCCAGCAGCCATAGGAGGACGGGAAACACTGAAGCTTTCTTT. It specifies CASSHRRTGNTEAFF.

This chain links TRBV29-1 with TRBJ1-5; D gene ambiguous. V was trimmed by 4 bases and J by 3 bases, leaving 10 bases between them. This CDR3 contains 13 residues. CDR1 SQVTM and CDR2 ANQGSEA come from the germline V gene. The CDR3: CSVGGAFNQPQHF. The CDR3 DNA reads TGCAGCGTTGGGGGAGCTTTCAATCAGCCCCAGCATTTT.

The chain's CDR3 is CASSSELAGGPYEQYF. DNA of the CDR3: TGTGCCAGCAGCTCCGAACTAGCGGGAGGGCCCTACGAGCAGTACTTC. The chain has TRBV9 and TRBJ2-7, with 13 bases fitting TRBD2. The CDR3 totals 16 residues. V was pared by 4 bases and J by 2 bases, with 6 bases of the junction left unmatched. Germline V lookup: CDR1 SGDLS, CDR2 YYNGEE.

The chain carries TRBV27 and TRBJ1-2; the D gene is possibly TRBD1 (5 bases). The V and J ends lost 3 bases and 4 bases respectively, with 9 bases between them. Germline loops: CDR1 MNHEY, CDR2 SMNVEV (reference sequence). The CDR3 loop spans 13 amino acids. The chain's CDR3 is CASSFRASYGYTF. The CDR3 coding sequence is TGTGCCAGCAGTTTCAGGGCAAGCTATGGCTACACCTTC.

The V and J genes are TRBV9 and TRBJ1-3; no clear D gene. Germline V gives CDR1 SGDLS, CDR2 YYNGEE. V was shortened by 0 bases and J by 0 bases, with 10 bases between the two germline ends. The CDR3 runs 16 residues. Here the CDR3 DNA reads TGTGCCAGCAGCGTAGGTGCGGGTGCCTCTGGAAACACCATATATTTT. Its translation is CASSVGAGASGNTIYF.

This clone was detected once. V gene TRBV18 combines with J gene TRBJ2-3; weak D call: TRBD2 (6 bases). The V end lost 5 bases, the J end lost 0 bases, and 24 bases lay between the germline ends. The length of the CDR3 is 19 residues. The germline V gene has CDR1 KGHSH and CDR2 LQKENI. The CDR3 protein is CASSTYRHLVRGSTDTQYF. The CDR3 coding sequence is TGTGCCAGCTCAACATACCGCCACCTGGTCCGGGGGAGCACAGATACGCAGTATTTT.

The chain combines TRBV3-1 (or the pseudogene TRBV3-2) with TRBJ1-3; 8 nucleotides line up with TRBD1. With 5 bases clipped from V and 3 bases from J, the junction kept 6 bases outside the gene matches. CDR1 and CDR2 from the germline V gene are LGHDT and YNNKEL (reference sequence). This CDR3 contains 15 residues. CDR3 sequence: CASSAQGAGGNTIYF. The CDR3 coding sequence is TGTGCCAGCAGCGCCCAGGGGGCAGGTGGAAACACCATATATTTT.

The DNA for the CDR3 is TGTGCCAGTAGTGACTACCACCGACAGGGAGACTATGGCTACACCTTC. Amino acids: CASSDYHRQGDYGYTF. V gene TRBV19 combines with J gene TRBJ1-2; 7 bases line up with TRBD1. Trimming removed 5 bases from V and 3 bases from J; junction bases left unmatched: 12. Germline-derived CDR1 and CDR2 are LNHDA and SQIVND (reference sequence). There are 16 residues in the CDR3.

The chain has TRBV19 and TRBJ1-1; 10 nucleotides line up with TRBD1. This CDR3 comprises 17 residues. V shed 4 bases and J 1 base; nucleotides not matched to a gene: 9. CDR1 LNHDA and CDR2 SQIVND come from the germline V gene (reference sequence). The CDR3 loop is CASSTPRQGARNTEAFF. The CDR3 nucleotides are TGTGCCAGTAGTACCCCTCGACAGGGGGCTAGGAACACTGAAGCTTTCTTT.

This clone appeared once. This chain joins TRBV23-1 and TRBJ2-4; D call uncertain. TRBV23-1 has ORF status, its function being uncertain. The CDR3 is 16 residues long. V was shortened by 4 bases and J by 3 bases, with 16 bases between the two germline ends. This chain's CDR3 is CASSPRHLHVKNIQYF. The DNA of the CDR3 is TGCGCCAGCAGTCCTCGACACTTACACGTCAAAAACATTCAGTACTTC.

The chain has TRBV6-4 and TRBJ2-5; unclear D gene. Trimming removed 3 bases from V and 1 base from J, with 15 bases in between. Germline-derived CDR1 and CDR2 are MRHNA and SNTAGT. The CDR3 consists of 16 residues. The CDR3 loop is CASSENPAATQETQYF. For the CDR3, the DNA is TGTGCCAGCAGTGAAAACCCTGCGGCTACCCAAGAGACCCAGTACTTC.

This chain links TRBV5-1 with TRBJ2-1; TRBD2 aligns across 13 bases. This CDR3 contains 16 residues. Per the germline V gene, CDR1 is SGHRS and CDR2 is YFSETQ. V shed 4 bases and J 7 bases; nucleotides not matched to a gene: 8. CDR3 in DNA: TGCGCCAGCAGCCGTGTGGGGACTAGCGGGATAAATGAGCAGTTCTTC. Translation gives CASSRVGTSGINEQFF.

V is TRBV24-1 and J is TRBJ1-4; 7 bases match TRBD1. CDR1 and CDR2 from the germline V gene are KGHDR and SFDVKD. This CDR3 has 17 residues. The junction had 5 bases not matched to a gene; V was cut back by 2 bases and J by 0 bases. CDR3 residues: CATSDSTGQTTNEKLFF. In DNA form, the CDR3 reads TGTGCCACCAGTGATTCGACAGGGCAAACAACTAATGAAAAACTGTTTTTT.

This CDR3 reads CASRNRDTLWLFF. CDR3 coding DNA: TGTGCCAGCAGGAATCGGGACACCCTTTGGCTGTTTTTT. The chain has TRBV7-2 and TRBJ2-2; D possibly corresponds to TRBD1 (6 bases). Trimming took 6 bases from V and 13 from J, leaving 18 bases between them. Germline V CDR1 and CDR2: SGHTA, FQGNSA. The CDR3 is 13 residues long.

The CDR3 coding sequence is TGTGCCAGCAGCTTAGGAGGACAGGGAACAGAGACCCAGTACTTC. Its translation: CASSLGGQGTETQYF. The genes are TRBV5-4 and TRBJ2-5; 8 positions match TRBD1. The germline V gene has CDR1 SGHNT and CDR2 YYREEE (reference sequence). The CDR3 contains 15 residues. Unmatched junction bases numbered 7, after V lost 2 bases and J lost 4 bases.

This chain joins TRBV2 and TRBJ2-7, with TRBD1 as a possible D gene (6 bases). The CDR3 sequence is 13 residues long. Germline V gives CDR1 SNHLY, CDR2 FYNNEI. The V and J ends lost 6 bases and 6 bases respectively, with 15 bases between them. Here the CDR3 reads CASSGQFPSEQYF. In nucleotides, the CDR3 is TGTGCCAGCAGCGGACAGTTCCCCTCCGAGCAGTACTTC.

The rearrangement uses TRBV5-4 and TRBJ1-1; 10 nucleotides align to TRBD1. There are 17 residues in the CDR3. J lost 2 bases, V lost 3 bases, and 10 bases had no gene match. Germline-derived CDR1 and CDR2 are SGHNT and YYREEE (reference sequence). The CDR3 loop reads CASSSDRQGALNTEAFF. The DNA of the CDR3 is TGTGCCAGCAGCTCCGACCGACAGGGGGCGCTTAACACTGAAGCTTTCTTT.

The chain couples TRBV7-9 to TRBJ2-2; 10 bases map to TRBD2. Germline V gene lookup returns CDR1 SEHNR and CDR2 FQNEAQ (reference sequence). This CDR3 has 19 residues. The V segment lost 1 base and the J segment 5 bases; nucleotides outside the gene matches: 13. This CDR3 reads CASSLVWGLAGARTGELFF. For the CDR3, the DNA is TGTGCCAGCAGCTTAGTATGGGGTCTAGCGGGAGCGCGGACCGGGGAGCTGTTTTTT.

The sample holds one count of this clone. This chain uses TRBV6-5 with TRBJ1-5, with TRBD1 matching 7 bases. CDR1 MNHEY and CDR2 SVGAGI come from the germline V gene. The CDR3 loop spans 15 amino acids. The trim removed 0 bases at V and 5 bases at J, leaving 4 bases unmatched. The chain's CDR3 is CASSYSGGADQPQHF. CDR3 coding DNA: TGTGCCAGCAGTTACTCAGGGGGCGCGGATCAGCCCCAGCATTTT.

The chain employs TRBV6-1 and TRBJ2-3, with 10 bases identical to TRBD1. Trimming took 3 bases from V and 2 from J; bases not matched to a gene: 2. CDR3 length: 15 amino acids. The germline V gene encodes CDR1 MNHNS and CDR2 SASEGT. The CDR3, as DNA: TGTGCCAGCAGTGACGGGACAGGGGTCACAGATACGCAGTATTTT. Translation gives CASSDGTGVTDTQYF.

This chain links TRBV19 with TRBJ2-7; possibly TRBD2 for D (5 bases). Between the trimmed V and J ends, which lost 6 bases and 6 bases, there was a span of 21 bases. The CDR3 is 15 residues long. Germline CDR1 is LNHDA and CDR2 is SQIVND (reference sequence). CDR3 sequence: CASSHVLGAPIEQYF. The DNA for the CDR3 is TGTGCCAGTAGCCACGTTTTGGGAGCCCCTATCGAGCAGTACTTC.

This chain connects TRBV2 to TRBJ1-2; no definite D call. Germline V gives CDR1 SNHLY, CDR2 FYNNEI. V was cut by 4 bases and J by 5 bases, with 11 bases left in between. The CDR3 runs to 13 residues. The CDR3 sequence: CASSGGPGYGYTF. In nucleotides, the CDR3 is TGTGCCAGCAGTGGGGGTCCGGGATATGGCTACACCTTC. The variable domain in full, completed from reference TRBV2 and TRBJ1-2, reads EPEVTQTPSHQVTQMGQEVILRCVPISNHLYFYWYRQILGQKVEFLVSFYNNEISEKSEIFDDQFSVERPDGSNFTLKIRSTKLEDSAMYFCASSGGPGYGYTFGSGTRLTVV.

The rearrangement uses TRBV19 and TRBJ1-6, with 8 bases aligning to TRBD1. The CDR3 has 15 residues. With 4 bases clipped from V and 9 bases from J, the junction kept 8 bases outside the gene matches. In germline, CDR1 is LNHDA, CDR2 SQIVND (reference sequence). The CDR3 reads CASSKDAGGSSPLHF. CDR3 nucleotide sequence: TGTGCCAGTAGTAAAGATGCAGGGGGCAGTTCACCCCTCCACTTT.

This clone was seen a handful of times. This chain joins TRBV20-1 and TRBJ2-7; possibly TRBD2 for D (6 bases). This CDR3 contains 11 residues. Between the trimmed V and J ends, which lost 6 bases and 6 bases, there was a span of 12 bases. Per the germline V gene, CDR1 is DFQATT and CDR2 is SNEGSKA (reference sequence). The CDR3 is CSARDGLEQYF. Here the CDR3 DNA reads TGCAGTGCGCGGGACGGGCTCGAGCAGTACTTC.

The chain joins TRBV20-1 to TRBJ2-7; D gene unclear. The V end lost 6 bases, the J end lost 11 bases, and 17 bases lay between the germline ends. The CDR3 covers 11 residues. Germline V lookup: CDR1 DFQATT, CDR2 SNEGSKA (reference sequence). The CDR3 loop reads CSALHHAAEYF. The CDR3 DNA reads TGCAGTGCCCTACATCATGCGGCGGAGTACTTC.

The chain is built from TRBV24-1 and TRBJ2-7; 8 positions agree with TRBD1. Germline assignment: CDR1 KGHDR and CDR2 SFDVKD. After removal of 5 bases from V and 7 bases from J, the junction contained 6 bases not matched to a gene. The length of the CDR3 is 13 residues. The DNA of the CDR3 is TGTGCCACCAGTGCCCAGACAGGGGATGAGCAGTACTTC. This encodes CATSAQTGDEQYF.

The chain has TRBV6-5 and TRBJ1-4; TRBD1 matches 8 bases. V was clipped by 6 bases and J by 6 bases; unmatched bases: 6. Germline V gene data show CDR1 as MNHEY and CDR2 as SVGAGI. The CDR3 totals 14 residues. The DNA for the CDR3 is TGTGCCAGCAGGTCAGGGGGCGCGGATGAAAAACTGTTTTTT. It specifies CASRSGGADEKLFF.